These T cell receptor beta chains were read from a single sample in a study of T cell responses to AZD1222 COVID-19 vaccine. Here immunoSEQ multiplex PCR was the method, and the copy in TCRdb shows in-frame clones only, minus some. This sample has 95,000 to 110,000 clones; about 87% occur once, and the top ten carry 20%. Material: peripheral blood, obtained on day 0 of AZD1222 vaccination. The source is an adult in good health. CDR3s include the opening cysteine and the closing phenylalanine or tryptophan. Fields, in order: CDR3 DNA, CDR3 protein, CDR3 length, D gene, J gene, V gene, clone size. A D gene is named only where the DNA matches it firmly. Expanded clones get a size class; other rows say once, few or many, or leave the size out.

CDR3 DNA: TGTGCTAGTGGTTACCATCTGACAGGGGACACCGGGGAGCTGTTTTTT
CDR3 protein: CASGYHLTGDTGELFF
CDR3 length: 16
D gene: TRBD1
J gene: TRBJ2-2
V gene: TRBV12-5
clone size: .

CDR3 DNA: TGTGCCAGCAGTGACACCGTGGTGGGGCAGCCCCAGCATTTT
CDR3 protein: CASSDTVVGQPQHF
CDR3 length: 14
D gene: .
J gene: TRBJ1-5
V gene: TRBV2
clone size: .

CDR3 DNA: TGCGCCAGCAGCCAAGATTCCGTCAATGAAAAACTGTTTTTT
CDR3 protein: CASSQDSVNEKLFF
CDR3 length: 14
D gene: .
J gene: TRBJ1-4
V gene: TRBV4-3
clone size: once

CDR3 DNA: TGTGCCAGCAGAACCGACAGGGGGTCAGATCAGCCCCAGCATTTT
CDR3 protein: CASRTDRGSDQPQHF
CDR3 length: 15
D gene: TRBD1
J gene: TRBJ1-5
V gene: TRBV6-5
clone size: .

CDR3 DNA: TGCGCCAGCAGTCAAAAACGAAAAGAGAGACAGGGCATGGTGAGTGGCTACACCTTC
CDR3 protein: CASSQKRKERQGMVSGYTF
CDR3 length: 19
D gene: TRBD1
J gene: TRBJ1-2
V gene: TRBV23-1
clone size: .

CDR3 DNA: TGTGCCAGCAGGTCCCGGGGGGCTGGGGAGACCCAGTACTTC
CDR3 protein: CASRSRGAGETQYF
CDR3 length: 14
D gene: .
J gene: TRBJ2-5
V gene: TRBV27
clone size: .

CDR3 DNA: TGTGCCAGTAGTCCTGACAGGGTCAGCGAAAAACTGTTTTTT
CDR3 protein: CASSPDRVSEKLFF
CDR3 length: 14
D gene: TRBD1
J gene: TRBJ1-4
V gene: TRBV19
clone size: .

CDR3 DNA: TGTGCCAGCAGCTTCCCACTAGCGGGAGACAATGAGCAGTTCTTC
CDR3 protein: CASSFPLAGDNEQFF
CDR3 length: 15
D gene: TRBD2
J gene: TRBJ2-1
V gene: TRBV13
clone size: few

CDR3 DNA: TGTGCCAGCAGTCCGGGACAGGGAGGGCAACTGTTTTTT
CDR3 protein: CASSPGQGGQLFF
CDR3 length: 13
D gene: TRBD1
J gene: TRBJ1-4
V gene: TRBV12-3/TRBV12-4
clone size: .

CDR3 DNA: TGTGCCAGCAGCACCCGGACCTCGGGTTCCTACGAGCAGTACTTC
CDR3 protein: CASSTRTSGSYEQYF
CDR3 length: 15
D gene: .
J gene: TRBJ2-7
V gene: TRBV21-1
clone size: .

CDR3 DNA: TGTGCCAGCAGCTTAGGTAGTTGGCCGATCACCGGGGAGCTGTTTTTT
CDR3 protein: CASSLGSWPITGELFF
CDR3 length: 16
D gene: .
J gene: TRBJ2-2
V gene: TRBV7-2
clone size: .

CDR3 DNA: TGCAGCGTTGAAATTCCGGACAGAGGTCCAGATACGCAGTATTTT
CDR3 protein: CSVEIPDRGPDTQYF
CDR3 length: 15
D gene: .
J gene: TRBJ2-3
V gene: TRBV29-1
clone size: .

CDR3 DNA: TGTGCCAGCAGTTTACCTGGGACTAGCGGGTCGCGGGAGACCCAGTACTTC
CDR3 protein: CASSLPGTSGSRETQYF
CDR3 length: 17
D gene: TRBD2
J gene: TRBJ2-5
V gene: TRBV28
clone size: .

CDR3 DNA: TGTGCCAGCAGCTTGTTAGGCTACGAGCAGTACTTC
CDR3 protein: CASSLLGYEQYF
CDR3 length: 12
D gene: .
J gene: TRBJ2-7
V gene: TRBV5-5
clone size: .

CDR3 DNA: TGTGCCAGCAGCACAGGGGGGTCAGATACGCAGTATTTT
CDR3 protein: CASSTGGSDTQYF
CDR3 length: 13
D gene: TRBD1
J gene: TRBJ2-3
V gene: TRBV6-4
clone size: .

CDR3 DNA: TGCAGCGTTGAAACCCCGCTGTACGGCATTCAGTACTTC
CDR3 protein: CSVETPLYGIQYF
CDR3 length: 13
D gene: .
J gene: TRBJ2-4
V gene: TRBV29-1
clone size: few

CDR3 DNA: TGCGCCAGCAGCTTGCGACTAGCGGAAACAGGCGGGCAGTTCTTC
CDR3 protein: CASSLRLAETGGQFF
CDR3 length: 15
D gene: TRBD2
J gene: TRBJ2-1
V gene: TRBV5-1
clone size: .

CDR3 DNA: TGTGCCATTACCAACGGGGGGAACTATGGCTACACCTTC
CDR3 protein: CAITNGGNYGYTF
CDR3 length: 13
D gene: .
J gene: TRBJ1-2
V gene: TRBV10-3
clone size: .

CDR3 DNA: TGCAGCGCCGAGGGACAGGGAAGGGAAAAACTGTTTTTT
CDR3 protein: CSAEGQGREKLFF
CDR3 length: 13
D gene: TRBD1
J gene: TRBJ1-4
V gene: TRBV29-1
clone size: once

CDR3 DNA: TGTGCCAGCAGTTCCGGGACAGGGGGGCGCAATCAGCCCCAGCATTTT
CDR3 protein: CASSSGTGGRNQPQHF
CDR3 length: 16
D gene: TRBD1
J gene: TRBJ1-5
V gene: TRBV27
clone size: .

CDR3 DNA: TGTGCCAGCAGAAAAGCGGGGGTGAACACCGGGGAGCTGTTTTTT
CDR3 protein: CASRKAGVNTGELFF
CDR3 length: 15
D gene: TRBD2
J gene: TRBJ2-2
V gene: TRBV14
clone size: .

CDR3 DNA: TGTGCCAGCAGCTTAGCCCTTGAGAACACTGAAGCTTTCTTT
CDR3 protein: CASSLALENTEAFF
CDR3 length: 14
D gene: .
J gene: TRBJ1-1
V gene: TRBV7-9
clone size: once

CDR3 DNA: TGTGCCAGCAGCCCACAGGAGTTCGGAAACACCATATATTTT
CDR3 protein: CASSPQEFGNTIYF
CDR3 length: 14
D gene: .
J gene: TRBJ1-3
V gene: TRBV9
clone size: .

CDR3 DNA: TGCGCCAGCAGCTTCTCCGCTAGCTACGAGCAGTACTTC
CDR3 protein: CASSFSASYEQYF
CDR3 length: 13
D gene: .
J gene: TRBJ2-7
V gene: TRBV5-1
clone size: .

CDR3 DNA: TGTGCCAGCAGCGGGGCAGGGAAAGGAAACACCATATATTTT
CDR3 protein: CASSGAGKGNTIYF
CDR3 length: 14
D gene: .
J gene: TRBJ1-3
V gene: TRBV9
clone size: .

CDR3 DNA: TGTGCCAGCAGCGTCATGATAATAGCGGGGGGCAAAACCTCCTACAATGAGCAGTTCTTC
CDR3 protein: CASSVMIIAGGKTSYNEQFF
CDR3 length: 20
D gene: TRBD2
J gene: TRBJ2-1
V gene: TRBV9
clone size: .

CDR3 DNA: TGCGCCAGCAGCCAACACAGGGGAAACGGCGAGCAGTACTTC
CDR3 protein: CASSQHRGNGEQYF
CDR3 length: 14
D gene: TRBD1
J gene: TRBJ2-7
V gene: TRBV4-1
clone size: .

CDR3 DNA: TGTGCCAGCAGCTTGCGGGTCGGTACTGAAGCTTTCTTT
CDR3 protein: CASSLRVGTEAFF
CDR3 length: 13
D gene: .
J gene: TRBJ1-1
V gene: TRBV5-5
clone size: .

CDR3 DNA: TGTGCCAGCACCTTGACTAGCGGGAGCTACGAGCAGTACTTC
CDR3 protein: CASTLTSGSYEQYF
CDR3 length: 14
D gene: TRBD2
J gene: TRBJ2-7
V gene: TRBV27
clone size: .

CDR3 DNA: TGTGCCAGCAGCCCAATACGGAACACTGAAGCTTTCTTT
CDR3 protein: CASSPIRNTEAFF
CDR3 length: 13
D gene: .
J gene: TRBJ1-1
V gene: TRBV6-5
clone size: .

CDR3 DNA: TGTGCCAGTAGTATTGTGGCGGGAGGGTCGGAAGAGACCCAGTACTTC
CDR3 protein: CASSIVAGGSEETQYF
CDR3 length: 16
D gene: TRBD2
J gene: TRBJ2-5
V gene: TRBV19
clone size: .

CDR3 DNA: TGTGCCAGCAGCCCAGGGACCGATCCAGCGGGAGGTGAGGCCGGGGAGCTGTTTTTT
CDR3 protein: CASSPGTDPAGGEAGELFF
CDR3 length: 19
D gene: TRBD2
J gene: TRBJ2-2
V gene: TRBV3-1/TRBV3-2
clone size: .

CDR3 DNA: TGTGCCTGGAGTGTGGGAGGAGTTCAGCCCCAGCATTTT
CDR3 protein: CAWSVGGVQPQHF
CDR3 length: 13
D gene: .
J gene: TRBJ1-5
V gene: TRBV30
clone size: .

CDR3 DNA: TGTGCCAGCAGCGGGGAGAACACAGATACGCAGTATTTT
CDR3 protein: CASSGENTDTQYF
CDR3 length: 13
D gene: .
J gene: TRBJ2-3
V gene: TRBV5-5
clone size: .

CDR3 DNA: TGTGCCACCTCCGCAGGGATCTACGAGCAGTACTTC
CDR3 protein: CATSAGIYEQYF
CDR3 length: 12
D gene: .
J gene: TRBJ2-7
V gene: TRBV19
clone size: .

CDR3 DNA: TGTGCCCCGAATCGGGGGAAACATATGAACACTGAAGCTTTCTTT
CDR3 protein: CAPNRGKHMNTEAFF
CDR3 length: 15
D gene: .
J gene: TRBJ1-1
V gene: TRBV24-1
clone size: .

CDR3 DNA: TGTGCCACCAGCAAGGGCCAAGGAAGAGATACGCAGTATTTT
CDR3 protein: CATSKGQGRDTQYF
CDR3 length: 14
D gene: .
J gene: TRBJ2-3
V gene: TRBV15
clone size: .

CDR3 DNA: TGTGCCAGCAGCATCGGGGCGTACAATGAGCAGTTCTTC
CDR3 protein: CASSIGAYNEQFF
CDR3 length: 13
D gene: .
J gene: TRBJ2-1
V gene: TRBV9
clone size: .

CDR3 DNA: TGTGCCAGTAGTATTGGAGCGAGCGACCCCTACGAGCAGTACTTC
CDR3 protein: CASSIGASDPYEQYF
CDR3 length: 15
D gene: .
J gene: TRBJ2-7
V gene: TRBV19
clone size: once

CDR3 DNA: TGTGCCAGTAGTGAGGGACAGGGAACAGAGACCCAGTACTTC
CDR3 protein: CASSEGQGTETQYF
CDR3 length: 14
D gene: TRBD1
J gene: TRBJ2-5
V gene: TRBV19
clone size: .

CDR3 DNA: TGTGCCAGCAGCGCGGGGGGAAACACCATATATTTT
CDR3 protein: CASSAGGNTIYF
CDR3 length: 12
D gene: .
J gene: TRBJ1-3
V gene: TRBV11-2
clone size: .

CDR3 DNA: TGTGCCAGTAGTACCGGAAACATTCAGTACTTC
CDR3 protein: CASSTGNIQYF
CDR3 length: 11
D gene: .
J gene: TRBJ2-4
V gene: TRBV19
clone size: .

CDR3 DNA: TGCAGCGTTGTAGGGAACTCTGGAAACACCATATATTTT
CDR3 protein: CSVVGNSGNTIYF
CDR3 length: 13
D gene: .
J gene: TRBJ1-3
V gene: TRBV29-1
clone size: .

CDR3 DNA: TGTGCCATCAAGCCCTCCGGGGGCGATGGCTACACCTTC
CDR3 protein: CAIKPSGGDGYTF
CDR3 length: 13
D gene: .
J gene: TRBJ1-2
V gene: TRBV10-3
clone size: .

CDR3 DNA: TGCGCCAGCAGCCCTACCGGGACAGGGGGCGGCAAAAACATTCAGTACTTC
CDR3 protein: CASSPTGTGGGKNIQYF
CDR3 length: 17
D gene: TRBD1
J gene: TRBJ2-4
V gene: TRBV5-1
clone size: .

CDR3 DNA: TGTGCCAGCAGCCGGGACATTGGAGAAAAACTGTTTTTT
CDR3 protein: CASSRDIGEKLFF
CDR3 length: 13
D gene: .
J gene: TRBJ1-4
V gene: TRBV6-5
clone size: few

CDR3 DNA: TGTGCCAGTAGTATAGGGACAGGTTACACCTACGAGCAGTACTTC
CDR3 protein: CASSIGTGYTYEQYF
CDR3 length: 15
D gene: TRBD1
J gene: TRBJ2-7
V gene: TRBV19
clone size: .